A single sample is the source of the 25 T cell receptor beta chains below, sequenced in a study of cytomegalovirus exposure and HLA in healthy donors. With 60 Vbeta and 13 Jbeta primers, the PCR was carried out. Some clones are missing from TCRdb's copy, which holds only in-frame ones; the method was immunoSEQ multiplex PCR. This sample carries some 150,000 clones, roughly 85% of them seen once, and the ten largest clones take around 1.9%. The sample comprised PBMCs. These receptors originate from a man aged 35 to 55 in good health and CMV-seronegative.

The gene calls are TRBV5-4 and TRBJ2-7; 7 bases are a match to TRBD1. The CDR3 is 15 residues long. Germline V CDR1 and CDR2: SGHNT, YYREEE (reference sequence). With 0 bases clipped from V and 0 bases from J, the junction kept 3 bases outside the gene matches. The DNA of the CDR3 is TGTGCCAGCAGCTTGGGACAGGGAAGCTCCTACGAGCAGTACTTC. This codes for CASSLGQGSSYEQYF.

The chain uses TRBV19 and TRBJ1-5, with a tentative D call TRBD1 (6 bases). Germline CDR1 is LNHDA and CDR2 is SQIVND (reference sequence). The CDR3 runs 15 residues. Trimming cost V 7 bases and J 2 bases, with 15 bases left between them. The CDR3 DNA is TGTGCCAGTAATAGGGACACAGGAGGCAATCAGCCCCAGCATTTT. As protein: CASNRDTGGNQPQHF.

The sample holds a few counts of this clone. V and J are TRBV10-2 and TRBJ2-1, with 9 bases fitting TRBD1. After removal of 6 bases from V and 5 bases from J, the junction contained 14 bases not matched to a gene. CDR1 and CDR2 (germline): WSHSY, SAAADI. The CDR3 consists of 17 residues. CDR3 region: CASRGELGQGVNNEQFF. In nucleotides, the CDR3 is TGCGCCAGCAGGGGAGAACTGGGACAGGGAGTGAACAATGAGCAGTTCTTC.

The genes are TRBV28 and TRBJ2-2; a weak D match, TRBD1 (6 bases). The V gene's germline CDR1 is MDHEN and CDR2 SYDVKM. The CDR3 is made up of 13 amino acids. V lost 2 bases and J lost 5, with 6 bases in between. The CDR3 reads CASSLTGTGELFF. Here the CDR3 DNA reads TGTGCCAGCAGTTTAACAGGGACCGGGGAGCTGTTTTTT.

This clone has just one count. The chain joins TRBV6-5 to TRBJ2-5, with 9 nucleotides matching TRBD2. Trimming took 2 bases from V and 4 from J; bases not matched to a gene: 8. The CDR3 is 16 amino acids. Germline CDR1 reads MNHEY; CDR2 reads SVGAGI. CDR3 sequence reads: CASSYRGTSISETQYF. DNA of the CDR3: TGTGCCAGCAGTTACCGTGGGACTAGCATTTCAGAGACCCAGTACTTC.

The chain couples TRBV4-1 to TRBJ1-1; D is possibly TRBD1 (5 bases). Germline assignment: CDR1 MGHRA and CDR2 YSYEKL. The CDR3 covers 12 residues. With 0 bases removed from V and 11 bases from J, the gap between germline ends came to 10 bases. CDR3 sequence: CASSQEGKGAFF. Written as DNA, the CDR3 is TGCGCCAGCAGCCAAGAGGGGAAGGGGGCTTTCTTT.

Only a few counts were recorded for this clone. The J gene is TRBJ2-7, the V gene TRBV18; 11 bases map to TRBD1. CDR3 length equals 15 residues. Germline V gene data show CDR1 as KGHSH and CDR2 as LQKENI. The V and J ends lost 5 bases and 3 bases, in that order; junction bases with no gene match: 6. CDR3 sequence reads: CASSGAGTGGYEQYF. The CDR3 bases are TGTGCCAGCTCAGGCGCCGGGACAGGGGGCTACGAGCAGTACTTC.

The chain is built from TRBV21-1 and TRBJ2-5; TRBD2 is the table's D call and was not checked against the DNA. TRBV21-1 is designated a pseudogene. The CDR3 is 18 amino acids. The CDR3 reads CASSKKTREGRIQETQYF. CDR3 nucleotide sequence: TGTGCCAGCAGCAAAAAGACGCGGGAGGGCCGGATCCAAGAGACCCAGTACTTC.

V is TRBV6-5 and J is TRBJ2-7, with D tentatively TRBD1 (5 bases). Germline V gene lookup returns CDR1 MNHEY and CDR2 SVGAGI. This CDR3 is 13 amino acids long. Trimming left V 11 bases short and J 1 base short, with 15 bases between. The CDR3 is CASKWAGSYEQYF. The CDR3, as DNA: TGTGCCTCAAAATGGGCAGGGTCCTACGAGCAGTACTTC.

This clone was seen a single time. The DNA for the CDR3 is TGTGCCAGCAGCTACTCGACAAACAATGAGCAGTTCTTC. Its protein product is CASSYSTNNEQFF. This chain links TRBV14 with TRBJ2-1, with D uncertain. Per the germline V gene, CDR1 is SGHDN and CDR2 is FVKESK. CDR3 length: 13 residues. The ends were cut back, 5 bases at V and 5 bases at J, with 10 bases in the middle.

The chain carries TRBV4-2 and TRBJ2-3, with TRBD1 identical over 8 bases. Germline V gene data show CDR1 as LGHNA and CDR2 as YNFKEQ. CDR3 size: 14 residues. With 8 bases clipped from V and 2 bases from J, the junction kept 6 bases outside the gene matches. CDR3 sequence: CASSQDRATDTQYF. DNA for the CDR3: TGTGCCAGCTCCCAGGACAGGGCCACAGATACGCAGTATTTT.

The J gene is TRBJ2-5, the V gene TRBV7-9; 7 bases are a match to TRBD2. With 2 bases clipped from V and 5 bases from J, the junction kept 8 bases outside the gene matches. Per germline, CDR1 SEHNR and CDR2 FQNEAQ (reference sequence). CDR3 length: 15 residues. Written as DNA, the CDR3 is TGTGCCAGCAGCTTAAGGGGTCACGGGAGGGAGACCCAGTACTTC. It translates to CASSLRGHGRETQYF.

This chain links TRBV27 with TRBJ2-7; possible D gene TRBD2, 6 bases. The ends were cut back, 0 bases at V and 0 bases at J, with 6 bases in the middle. From germline, CDR1 is MNHEY and CDR2 SMNVEV (reference sequence). This CDR3 is built from 14 residues. Here the CDR3 DNA reads TGTGCCAGCAGTTTATCTAGCGGCTCCTACGAGCAGTACTTC. As protein: CASSLSSGSYEQYF.

The rearrangement joins TRBV6-1 to TRBJ2-1, with a tentative D call TRBD2 (6 bases). The germline V gene encodes CDR1 MNHNS and CDR2 SASEGT. V was clipped by 6 bases and J by 8 bases, with 17 bases between them. CDR3 length: 14 residues. The CDR3 coding sequence is TGTGCCAGCAGGTTACTAGCTGCCAGCGATGAGCAGTTCTTC. Its protein is CASRLLAASDEQFF.

The chain uses TRBV11-2 and TRBJ2-7, with 9 bases aligning to TRBD1. Per germline, CDR1 SGHAT and CDR2 FQNNGV. The CDR3 covers 15 residues. The V segment lost 3 bases and the J segment 5 bases; nucleotides outside the gene matches: 8. DNA for the CDR3: TGTGCCAGCAGCTTTTCGGGACAGGGTAACGACGAGCAGTACTTC. This gives the protein CASSFSGQGNDEQYF.

The chain has TRBV5-1 and TRBJ2-5; the match to TRBD1 covers 8 bases. With 4 bases clipped from V and 5 bases from J, the junction kept 7 bases outside the gene matches. The CDR3 is made up of 14 amino acids. Looked up from germline, CDR1 is SGHRS and CDR2 is YFSETQ. The chain's CDR3 is CASSRTGSGETQYF. The CDR3 DNA reads TGCGCCAGCAGCCGGACAGGGTCTGGGGAGACCCAGTACTTC.

This chain links TRBV15 with TRBJ1-4; maybe TRBD1 (6 bases). Trimming shortened V by 8 bases and J by 4 bases, and 11 bases separated the two germline ends. The CDR3 runs 13 residues. The germline V gene has CDR1 LNHNV and CDR2 YYDKDF (reference sequence). CDR3 sequence: CATDDRINEKLFF. In nucleotides, the CDR3 is TGTGCCACCGACGACAGGATTAATGAAAAACTGTTTTTT. Full variable domain (outside the CDR3, taken from reference TRBV15 and TRBJ1-4): DAMVIQNPRYQVTQFGKPVTLSCSQTLNHNVMYWYQQKSSQAPKLLFHYYDKDFNNEADTPDNFQSRRPNTSFCFLDIRSPGLGDTAMYLCATDDRINEKLFFGSGTQLSVL.

The genes are TRBV4-1 and TRBJ2-1, with 11 bases that match TRBD2. There are 17 residues in the CDR3. Trimming took 1 base from V and 9 from J; bases not matched to a gene: 11. The germline CDR1 and CDR2 sequences are MGHRA and YSYEKL. CDR3 DNA sequence: TGCGCCAGCAGCCAAGGAACCGGGACTAGCGGACAGGGTGAGCAGTTCTTC. Translation: CASSQGTGTSGQGEQFF.

The rearrangement joins TRBV6-1 to TRBJ1-1; no clear D. The CDR3 is 12 amino acids. Germline-derived CDR1 and CDR2 are MNHNS and SASEGT. Trimming left V 7 bases short and J 3 bases short, with 9 bases between. In DNA, the CDR3 is TGTGCCAGCAATCCCCGGGACACTGAAGCTTTCTTT. Translation gives CASNPRDTEAFF.

The chain links TRBV7-9 to TRBJ2-3, with 7 bases identical to TRBD2. The CDR3 length is 14 residues. CDR1 and CDR2 (germline): SEHNR, FQNEAQ (reference sequence). Trimming at V came to 1 base and at J to 5 bases, leaving 3 bases not matched to a gene. DNA of the CDR3: TGTGCCAGCAGCTTAGGGGAGGGAGGAGATACGCAGTATTTT. It specifies CASSLGEGGDTQYF.

The V and J genes are TRBV6-6 and TRBJ1-5, with D tentatively TRBD1 (6 bases). Germline V gene data show CDR1 as MNHNY and CDR2 as SVGAGI (reference sequence). The CDR3 loop spans 15 amino acids. V lost 0 bases and J 2 bases, leaving 8 bases between the germline ends. CDR3 in amino acids: CASSYSAGGNQPQHF. CDR3 coding DNA: TGTGCCAGCAGTTACTCCGCAGGGGGCAATCAGCCCCAGCATTTT.

The gene calls are TRBV19 and TRBJ1-1; D unresolved. The CDR3 has 15 residues. Trimming removed 1 base at V and 1 base at J, with 10 bases between. The germline CDR1 and CDR2 sequences are LNHDA and SQIVND (reference sequence). This CDR3 reads CASSIAPPENTEAFF. CDR3 DNA: TGTGCCAGTAGTATAGCTCCGCCAGAGAACACTGAAGCTTTCTTT.

V and J are TRBV5-4 and TRBJ2-5, with D perhaps matching TRBD1 (5 bases). The CDR3 is 15 amino acids. Germline values: CDR1 SGHNT, CDR2 YYREEE (reference sequence). Trimming pared 0 bases from V and 2 bases from J, leaving 11 bases between. This chain's CDR3 is CASSLAGAGQETQYF. CDR3 bases: TGTGCCAGCAGCTTGGCCGGTGCAGGGCAAGAGACCCAGTACTTC.

This clone has only a few counts. CDR3 coding DNA: TGTGCCAGCTCACCGGACAGCCCGATCTCTGGAAACACCATATATTTT. Encoded protein: CASSPDSPISGNTIYF. The chain uses TRBV18 and TRBJ1-3; maybe TRBD1 (6 bases). Germline CDR1 is KGHSH and CDR2 is LQKENI. This CDR3 is built from 16 residues. Trimming removed 3 bases at V and 0 bases at J, with 12 bases between.

The chain is built from TRBV18 and TRBJ2-2; D not certain. Deletions cut 5 bases from V and 1 base from J, with 5 bases between. CDR1 KGHSH and CDR2 LQKENI come from the germline V gene. The CDR3 consists of 13 residues. The CDR3 DNA is TGTGCCAGCTCAACTGGGAACACCGGGGAGCTGTTTTTT. Translated, it gives CASSTGNTGELFF.